These T cell receptor beta chains were read from a single sample in a study of OX40 agonist ivuxolimab in advanced cancers. Using immunoSEQ multiplex PCR, the repertoire was profiled, and TCRdb retains in-frame clones only, with some absent. The sample has approximately 50,000 clones, around 90% seen once. The specimen comprised CD4+ or CD8+ T cells sorted from blood, sampled in a trial of the OX40 agonist ivuxolimab. The receptors stem from an adult with an advanced solid tumor such as melanoma, head and neck, liver or kidney cancer. The CDR3 runs from the conserved cysteine through the conserved F or W. A D gene is named only where the DNA matches it firmly. Expanded clones are given a class, and other clones once, few, many or no size at all.

J	V	size	D	CDR3	DNA
TRBJ1-2	TRBV18	.	.	CASSPSAQNYGYTF	TGTGCCAGCTCACCATCGGCCCAAAACTATGGCTACACCTTC
TRBJ2-7	TRBV14	.	.	CASSQMTVQEQYF	TGTGCCAGCAGCCAAATGACAGTTCAAGAGCAGTACTTC
TRBJ2-7	TRBV5-1	.	.	CASSLAGSSYEQYF	TGCGCCAGCAGCTTGGCCGGGAGCTCCTACGAGCAGTACTTC
TRBJ1-2	TRBV18	once	TRBD1	CASSAGDRGGGGYTF	TGTGCCAGCTCAGCGGGTGACAGGGGAGGTGGAGGCTACACCTTC
TRBJ2-2	TRBV10-3	.	.	CAIKMGVGGAAGELFF	TGTGCCATCAAAATGGGCGTCGGCGGCGCGGCCGGGGAGCTGTTTTTT
TRBJ2-5	TRBV6-6	.	TRBD2	CASSYGLAGHEETQYF	TGTGCCAGCAGTTACGGGCTAGCGGGACATGAGGAGACCCAGTACTTC
TRBJ1-6	TRBV5-5	once	TRBD1	CASSLVAGTGARSPLHF	TGTGCCAGCAGCCTGGTTGCGGGGACAGGGGCTCGGTCACCCCTCCACTTT
TRBJ2-5	TRBV7-2	.	.	CASSLVGLPQYF	TGTGCCAGCAGCTTAGTAGGTCTGCCCCAGTACTTC
TRBJ2-3	TRBV9	.	TRBD2	CASSPTLAGLDTQYF	TGTGCCAGCAGCCCTACTCTAGCGGGGTTAGATACGCAGTATTTT
TRBJ1-4	TRBV19	once	.	CASSMRIGYEKLFF	TGTGCCAGTAGTATGAGGATAGGGTATGAAAAACTGTTTTTT
TRBJ1-6	TRBV5-1	once	.	CASSQRQDNNSPLHF	TGCGCCAGCAGCCAAAGACAGGATAATAATTCACCCCTCCACTTT
TRBJ2-3	TRBV5-1	.	TRBD1	CASSYGQGTDTQYF	TGCGCCAGCAGCTATGGACAGGGCACAGATACGCAGTATTTT
TRBJ2-2	TRBV11-2	.	TRBD1	CASSPQTGTNTGELFF	TGTGCCAGCAGCCCCCAGACAGGGACGAATACCGGGGAGCTGTTTTTT
TRBJ2-7	TRBV5-4	.	.	CASSSRTGRDYEQYF	TGTGCCAGCAGCTCCAGGACGGGACGGGACTACGAGCAGTACTTC
TRBJ1-2	TRBV2	.	.	CASSEERDLSGYTF	TGTGCCAGCAGTGAAGAGCGGGATTTGAGTGGCTACACCTTC
TRBJ1-3	TRBV18	.	.	CASSPRIGDSGNTIYF	TGTGCCAGCTCACCTCGGATAGGGGACTCTGGAAACACCATATATTTT
TRBJ1-1	TRBV7-9	.	.	CASSLNSLNTEAFF	TGTGCCAGCAGCTTAAATAGCCTCAACACTGAAGCTTTCTTT
TRBJ2-3	TRBV30	.	TRBD2	CAWSAGTSGADTQYF	TGTGCCTGGAGCGCCGGGACTAGCGGGGCAGATACGCAGTATTTT
TRBJ2-7	TRBV5-1	.	TRBD2	CASSSGGGTAYEQYF	TGCGCCAGCAGCTCCGGCGGGGGGACCGCCTACGAGCAGTACTTC
TRBJ2-3	TRBV4-3	.	.	CASSQGYGGTDTQYF	TGCGCCAGCAGCCAAGGATACGGGGGCACAGATACGCAGTATTTT
TRBJ2-1	TRBV10-3	.	TRBD2	CAIRASGGTYNEQFF	TGTGCCATCAGAGCTAGCGGGGGGACCTACAATGAGCAGTTCTTC
TRBJ2-7	TRBV18	once	.	CASSPQSGGAYEQYF	TGTGCCAGCTCACCACAGTCCGGCGGCGCCTACGAGCAGTACTTC
TRBJ1-5	TRBV6-6	.	.	CASSSQQIAQHF	TGTGCCAGCAGTTCACAACAGATTGCCCAGCATTTT
TRBJ1-1	TRBV14	.	.	CASSPLGKGNTEAFF	TGTGCCAGCAGCCCCTTAGGAAAGGGGAACACTGAAGCTTTCTTT
TRBJ2-1	TRBV19	.	.	CASTGTQTYNEQFF	TGTGCCAGTACGGGGACTCAGACCTACAATGAGCAGTTCTTC
TRBJ2-5	TRBV10-1	.	.	CASSGTDEETQYF	TGCGCCAGCAGTGGGACAGACGAAGAGACCCAGTACTTC
TRBJ2-3	TRBV7-3	.	TRBD2	CASSHVSRTSGHLTDTQYF	TGTGCCAGCAGCCACGTATCTCGGACTAGCGGACACCTCACAGATACGCAGTATTTT
TRBJ1-2	TRBV29-1	.	TRBD1	CSVEGDSTNYGYTF	TGCAGCGTTGAGGGGGACAGTACTAACTATGGCTACACCTTC
TRBJ1-4	TRBV4-3	.	.	CASSRSLGTNEKLFF	TGCGCCAGCAGCCGAAGTTTGGGAACTAATGAAAAACTGTTTTTT
TRBJ2-7	TRBV19	.	TRBD1	CASSMAGGSYEQYF	TGTGCCAGTAGTATGGCAGGGGGCTCCTACGAGCAGTACTTC
TRBJ1-1	TRBV5-6	.	TRBD1	CASSIGQGETEAFF	TGTGCCAGCAGCATAGGACAGGGGGAAACTGAAGCTTTCTTT